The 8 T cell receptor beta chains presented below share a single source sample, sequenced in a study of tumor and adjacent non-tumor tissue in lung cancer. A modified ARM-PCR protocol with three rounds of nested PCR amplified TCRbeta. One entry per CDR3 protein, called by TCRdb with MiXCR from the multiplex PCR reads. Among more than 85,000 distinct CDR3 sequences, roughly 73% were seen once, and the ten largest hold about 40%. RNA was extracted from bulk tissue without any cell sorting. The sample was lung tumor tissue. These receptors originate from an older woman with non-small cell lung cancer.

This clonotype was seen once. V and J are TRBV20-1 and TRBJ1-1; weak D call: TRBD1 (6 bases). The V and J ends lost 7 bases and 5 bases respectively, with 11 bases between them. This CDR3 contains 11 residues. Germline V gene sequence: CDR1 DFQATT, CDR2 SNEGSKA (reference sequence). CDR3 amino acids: CSVGTGTEAFF. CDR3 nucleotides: TGCAGTGTTGGAACAGGGACTGAAGCTTTCTTT.

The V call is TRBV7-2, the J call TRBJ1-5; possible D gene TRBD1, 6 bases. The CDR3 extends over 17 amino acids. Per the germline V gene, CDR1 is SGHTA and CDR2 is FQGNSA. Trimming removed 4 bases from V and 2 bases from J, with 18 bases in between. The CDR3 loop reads CASSSRGGGGGNQPQHF. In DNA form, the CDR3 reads TGTGCCAGCAGCTCCCGCGGAGGGGGTGGTGGCAATCAGCCCCAGCATTTT.

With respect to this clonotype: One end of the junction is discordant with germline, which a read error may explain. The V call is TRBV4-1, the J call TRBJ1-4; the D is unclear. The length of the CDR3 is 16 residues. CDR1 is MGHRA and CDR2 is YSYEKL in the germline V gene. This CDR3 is CASSQERTAANVKLFF. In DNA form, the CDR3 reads TGCGCCAGCAGTCAAGAACGAACAGCCGCTAATGTAAAACTGTTTTTT.

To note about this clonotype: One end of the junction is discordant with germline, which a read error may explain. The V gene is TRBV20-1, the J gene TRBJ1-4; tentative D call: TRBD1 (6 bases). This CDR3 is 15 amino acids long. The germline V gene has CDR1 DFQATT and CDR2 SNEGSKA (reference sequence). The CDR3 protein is CSVREGGAGNEKLFF. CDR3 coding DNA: TGCAGTGTTAGAGAAGGGGGGGCCGGTAATGAAAAACTGTTTTTT.

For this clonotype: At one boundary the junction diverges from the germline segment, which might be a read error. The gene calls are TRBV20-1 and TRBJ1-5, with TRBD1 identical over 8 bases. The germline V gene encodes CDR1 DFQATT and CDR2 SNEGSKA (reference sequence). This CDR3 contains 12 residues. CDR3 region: CSAGQGYQPPHF. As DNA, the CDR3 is TGTAGTGCCGGACAGGGCTATCAGCCCCCGCATTTT.

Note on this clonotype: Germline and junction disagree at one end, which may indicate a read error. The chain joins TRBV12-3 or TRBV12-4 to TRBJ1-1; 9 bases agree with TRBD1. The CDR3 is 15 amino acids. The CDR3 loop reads CASSLSRTGVAVALF. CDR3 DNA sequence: TGTGCCAGCAGTTTATCCCGGACAGGGGTAGCTGTAGCTCTCTTT.

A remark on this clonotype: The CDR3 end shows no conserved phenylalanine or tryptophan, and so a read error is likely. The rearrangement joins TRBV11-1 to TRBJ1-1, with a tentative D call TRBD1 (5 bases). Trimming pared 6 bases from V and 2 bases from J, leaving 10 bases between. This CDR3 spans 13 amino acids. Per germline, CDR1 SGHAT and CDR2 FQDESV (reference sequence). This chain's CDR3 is CASRRDCNTEAFI. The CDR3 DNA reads TGTGCCAGCAGACGGGACTGCAACACTGAAGCTTTCATT.

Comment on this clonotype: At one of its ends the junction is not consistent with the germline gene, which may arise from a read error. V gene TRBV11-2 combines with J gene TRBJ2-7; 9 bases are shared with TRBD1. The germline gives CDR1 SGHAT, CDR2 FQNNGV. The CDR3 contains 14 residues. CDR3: CASSRDRAGGEHYF. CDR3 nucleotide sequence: TGTGCCAGTAGCCGGGACAGGGCAGGGGGAGAGCACTACTTC.